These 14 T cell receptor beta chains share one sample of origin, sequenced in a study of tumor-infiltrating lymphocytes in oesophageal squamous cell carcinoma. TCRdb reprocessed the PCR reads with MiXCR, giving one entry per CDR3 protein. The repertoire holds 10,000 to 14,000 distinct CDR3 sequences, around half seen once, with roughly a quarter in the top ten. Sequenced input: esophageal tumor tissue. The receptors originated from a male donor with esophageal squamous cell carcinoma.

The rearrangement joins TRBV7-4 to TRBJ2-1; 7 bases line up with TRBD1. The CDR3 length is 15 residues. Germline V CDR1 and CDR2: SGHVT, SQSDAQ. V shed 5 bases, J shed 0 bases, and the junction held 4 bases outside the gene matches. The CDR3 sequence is CASSMTGSSYNEQFF. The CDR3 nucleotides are TGTGCCAGCAGCATGACAGGGAGCTCCTACAATGAGCAGTTCTTC.

The CDR3 DNA follows: TGTGCCAGCACCTCACGACAGAATCAGCAAGAGACCCAGTACTTC. Translated: CASTSRQNQQETQYF. V and J are TRBV6-1 and TRBJ2-5; tentative D call: TRBD1 (5 bases). This CDR3 contains 15 residues. Per germline, CDR1 MNHNS and CDR2 SASEGT. Trimming stripped 7 bases from V and 2 bases from J, with 17 bases between.

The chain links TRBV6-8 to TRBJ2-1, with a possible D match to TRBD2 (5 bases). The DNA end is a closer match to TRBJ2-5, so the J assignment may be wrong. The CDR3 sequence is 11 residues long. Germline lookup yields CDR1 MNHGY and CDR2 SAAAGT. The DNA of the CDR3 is TGTGCCAGCAGCGAGGGTGGGACCCAGTACTTC. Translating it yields CASSEGGTQYF.

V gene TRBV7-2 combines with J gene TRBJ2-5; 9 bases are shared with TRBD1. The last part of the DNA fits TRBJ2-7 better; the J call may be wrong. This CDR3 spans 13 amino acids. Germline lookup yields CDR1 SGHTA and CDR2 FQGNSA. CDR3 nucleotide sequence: TGTGCCAGCATGGGACAGGGCGAATACGAGCAGTACTTC. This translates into CASMGQGEYEQYF.

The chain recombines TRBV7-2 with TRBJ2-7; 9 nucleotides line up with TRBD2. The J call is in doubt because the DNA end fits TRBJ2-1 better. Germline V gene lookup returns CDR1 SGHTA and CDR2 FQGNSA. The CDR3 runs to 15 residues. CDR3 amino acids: CASSFPTSGNNEQFF. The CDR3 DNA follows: TGTGCCAGCAGCTTTCCGACTAGCGGAAACAATGAGCAGTTCTTC.

The CDR3 region is CASSFQQGEETQYF. CDR3 bases: TGTGCCAGCAGTTTTCAACAGGGGGAAGAGACCCAGTACTTC. The V call is TRBV12-3 or TRBV12-4, the J call TRBJ2-5, with 8 bases matching TRBD1. V was clipped by 3 bases and J by 3 bases; unmatched bases: 3. This CDR3 has 14 residues.

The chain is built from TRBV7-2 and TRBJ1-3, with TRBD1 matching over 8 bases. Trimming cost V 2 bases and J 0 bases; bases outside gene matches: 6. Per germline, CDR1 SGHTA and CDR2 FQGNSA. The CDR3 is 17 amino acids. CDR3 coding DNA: TGTGCCAGCAGCTTATTAGGACAGGGCGCCTCTGGAAACACCATATATTTT. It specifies CASSLLGQGASGNTIYF.

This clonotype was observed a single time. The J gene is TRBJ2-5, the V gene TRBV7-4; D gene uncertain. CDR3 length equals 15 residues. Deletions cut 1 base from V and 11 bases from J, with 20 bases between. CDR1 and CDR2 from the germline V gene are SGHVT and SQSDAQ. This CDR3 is CASSLGRQVTGEQYF. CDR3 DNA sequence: TGTGCCAGCAGCTTAGGGCGGCAGGTTACGGGTGAGCAGTACTTC.

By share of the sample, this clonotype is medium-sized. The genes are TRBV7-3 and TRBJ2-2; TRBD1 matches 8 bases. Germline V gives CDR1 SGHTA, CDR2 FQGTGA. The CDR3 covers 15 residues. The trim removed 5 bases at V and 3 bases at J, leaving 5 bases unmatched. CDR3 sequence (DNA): TGTGCCAGCAGCCCTACAGGGGGGCACACCGGGGAGCTGTTTTTT. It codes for CASSPTGGHTGELFF.

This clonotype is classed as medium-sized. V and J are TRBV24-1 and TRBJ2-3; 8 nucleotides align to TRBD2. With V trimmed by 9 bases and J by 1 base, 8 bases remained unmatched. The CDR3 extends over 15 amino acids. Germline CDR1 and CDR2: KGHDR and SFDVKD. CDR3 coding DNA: TGTGCCACCGTTGGAACAGCGGGAGGCACAGATACGCAGTATTTT. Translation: CATVGTAGGTDTQYF.

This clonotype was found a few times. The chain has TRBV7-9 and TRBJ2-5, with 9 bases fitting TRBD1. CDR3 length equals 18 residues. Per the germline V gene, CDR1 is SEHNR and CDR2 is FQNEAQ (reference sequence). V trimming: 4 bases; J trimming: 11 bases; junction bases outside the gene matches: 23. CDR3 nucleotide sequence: TGTGCCAGCAGCTCCACCCTCGGTGGGACAGGGACAGGAGGGGAGCAGTACTTC. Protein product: CASSSTLGGTGTGGEQYF.

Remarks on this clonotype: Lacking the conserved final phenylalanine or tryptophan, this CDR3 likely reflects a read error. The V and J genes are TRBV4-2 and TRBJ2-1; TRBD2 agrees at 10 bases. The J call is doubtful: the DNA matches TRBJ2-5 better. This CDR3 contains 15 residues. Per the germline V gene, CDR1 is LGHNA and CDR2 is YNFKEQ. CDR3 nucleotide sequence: TGTGCCAGCAGCCCAGGGACTAGCGATCTCGAGACCCAGTACTTG. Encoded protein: CASSPGTSDLETQYL.

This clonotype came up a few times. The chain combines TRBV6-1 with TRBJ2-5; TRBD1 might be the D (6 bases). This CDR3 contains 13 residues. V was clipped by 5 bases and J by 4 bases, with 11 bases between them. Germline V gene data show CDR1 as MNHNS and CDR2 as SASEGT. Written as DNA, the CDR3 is TGTGCCAGCAGTTTGGCAGGGGTAGAGACCCAGTACTTC. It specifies CASSLAGVETQYF.

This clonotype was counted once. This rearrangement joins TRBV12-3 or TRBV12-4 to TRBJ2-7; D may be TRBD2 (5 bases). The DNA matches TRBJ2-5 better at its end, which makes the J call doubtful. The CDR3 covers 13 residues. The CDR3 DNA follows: TGTGCCAGCAGTCGGACTTCGACTAAGACCCAGTACTTC. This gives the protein CASSRTSTKTQYF.